This entry concerns a single T cell receptor beta chain. The target of this receptor is not known. Base qualities are not recorded, but no much larger clone differs from it by a single base. TCRdb lists the instrument as Illumina NovaSeq 6000. TCR cDNA was synthesized by 5'RACE template switching, through which a universal primer site and unique molecular identifiers were introduced. cDNA synthesis was primed from both the TCR alpha and TCR beta constant segments. Library amplification used two PCR steps, and the second PCR step added sample barcodes and sequencing adapters. Sequencing of libraries was done on Illumina HiSeq 2500 (2x100 bp) or NovaSeq (2x150 bp). Per the authors' processing: MIGEC handled demultiplexing of reads and collapsing into UMI consensus sequences, while MiXCR performed V(D)J alignment. Vaccine-responding clonotypes were identified with edgeR using replicate PBMC samples, with FDR below 0.01 and a log2 fold change above 5 up to day 15 being required. Each bulk clonotype received a CD4 or CD8 identity based on whether the sequenced CD4 or CD8 repertoire contained that clonotype at higher abundance. Through fastp at Q25 and MiXCR, TCRdb rebuilt clones from the public reads, retaining in-frame beta chains. Each CDR3 protein gets just one entry, which takes the most common genes and DNA from the rows behind it. These V and J calls are TCRdb output, not the study's own analysis. This sample comprises around 310,000 distinct CDR3 sequences, 3.5% to 4.5% of them detected only once. The ten biggest clones cover roughly 24% of the sample.

The sample originates from a study of T cells after yellow fever vaccination (dated by TCRdb to the late 2010s). Study-wide context: The SMART-Seq v4 Ultra Low Input RNA kit was used to prepare libraries from fractions with low cell numbers. Bulk TCR alpha and beta repertoires were sequenced longitudinally to track T-cell clones before and after primary and booster YFV17D yellow fever vaccination. Two healthy male donors, one aged 18 to 30 and one aged 30 to 40 years, were included in the cohort. Blood was collected at multiple timepoints before and after primary and secondary immunization, and bulk PBMC replicates and cell subsets were isolated. Overall results and qualifications from the work: A small share of clonotypes occurred in both CD4 and CD8 compartments, likely arising from convergent recombination. FACS-sorted repertoires could contain abundant contaminating clonotypes from the bulk population, so computational filtering was required. Because the study included only two donors, the extent to which the findings can be generalized is limited. After the booster, most clones that had expanded after primary vaccination were detected again (roughly 95% of CD4 and around nine tenths of CD8), suggesting broad maintenance of memory. The secondary T-cell response was found to be weaker but faster than the primary response, with a peak reached on day 5 rather than on day 15.

The CDR3 holds 20 amino acids from the cysteine to the phenylalanine. The DNA shown is the 60-base CDR3, in frame from base 1. The CDR1 and CDR2 encoded by the germline V gene are SGHTA and FQGNSA. Relative to germline, V is 0 bases shorter and J is 0 bases shorter, with 21 bases between their ends. The sample's treatment or condition label, decoded: live attenuated yellow fever vaccine strain. Two biological replicates of bulk PBMCs were collected at each blood-draw timepoint. PBMCs were isolated from peripheral blood using a standard Ficoll-Paque protocol. TriZol was used to extract RNA from bulk PBMCs, from CD4 and CD8 fractions, and from dextramer-positive and dextramer-negative fractions.

The V and J segments used are TRBV7-2 and TRBJ2-1; a weak D assignment points to TRBD2 (6 bases agree). This specimen consisted of PBMCs, obtained 5 days after the yellow fever booster vaccination. This clonotype was sampled from a man aged 18 to 30 who received the YFV17D yellow fever vaccine. The CDR3 sequence is CASSLALGFRGLRSYNEQFF. The DNA sequence is given as TGTGCCAGCAGCTTAGCGTTGGGGTTTAGGGGACTCCGCTCCTACAATGAGCAGTTCTTC.